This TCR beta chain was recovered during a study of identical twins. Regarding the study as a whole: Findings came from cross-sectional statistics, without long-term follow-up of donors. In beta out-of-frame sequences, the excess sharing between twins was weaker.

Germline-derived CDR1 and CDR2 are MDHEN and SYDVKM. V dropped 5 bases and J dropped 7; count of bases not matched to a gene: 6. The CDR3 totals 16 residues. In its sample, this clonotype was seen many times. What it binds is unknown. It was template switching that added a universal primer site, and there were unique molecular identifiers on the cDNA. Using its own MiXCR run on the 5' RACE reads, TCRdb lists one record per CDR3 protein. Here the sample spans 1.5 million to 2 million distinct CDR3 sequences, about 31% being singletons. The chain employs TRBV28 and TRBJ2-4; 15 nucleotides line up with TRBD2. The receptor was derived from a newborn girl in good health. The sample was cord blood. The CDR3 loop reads CASSPGTSGRRNIQYF. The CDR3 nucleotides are TGTGCCAGCAGTCCCGGGACTAGCGGGAGGAGGAACATTCAGTACTTC. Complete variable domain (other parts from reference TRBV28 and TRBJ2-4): DVKVTQSSRYLVKRTGEKVFLECVQDMDHENMFWYRQDPGLGLRLIYFSYDVKMKEKGDIPEGYSVSREKKERFSLILESASTNQTSMYLCASSPGTSGRRNIQYFGAGTRLSVL.